This T cell receptor beta chain comes out of a study of cytomegalovirus exposure and HLA in healthy donors (dated by TCRdb to the late 2010s). With regard to the full study: An earlier analysis of more than 550 of the donors reported about 260 Gb of sequence data and 117 million unique TCR beta sequences obtained from 180 million or so T cells. The study aimed to test whether signatures of past pathogen exposure could be identified by cataloging public T cell receptors. About 5 DR-DQ haplotypes were handled as single units for association and clustering, since linkage in the cohort was strong. Genome-wide SNP genotypes for about three fifths of the 666 donors were used in a later genetic analysis, which treated that subset as a discovery cohort. An early release that covered 640 HLA-typed donors contained around 300 gigabases of sequencing data and around 80 million unique TCR sequences. On average, about 200,000 unique TCR beta nucleotide sequences were sequenced per donor among some 420 genotyped donors of the cohort, with about 17% of those sequences being non-productive. Typing coverage varied by locus: about 620-630 donors for A, B, C, DRB1 and DQB1; around 560 for DQA1; 600 to 610 for DPA1; 450 to 480 for DPB1. The study combined high-throughput TCR immunosequencing, statistical association of individual TCRs with disease status, and machine learning to predict cytomegalovirus infection status. Along with the approximately 670-subject first cohort, a separate validation cohort of around 110 different subjects was used. Every repertoire in the discovery cohort had been generated on one and the same sequencing platform. Rather than using new phenotypic data, the later analysis identified candidate immune exposures from TCR beta sequences and from how often those sequences occurred across donors. Class I and class II HLA loci were covered by the typing at four-digit resolution. Donor age, sex, ethnicity and CMV serostatus were compiled together with the repertoire data. In an earlier analysis of more than 550 of the donors, high-throughput TCR beta sequencing was used to judge whether each TCR beta V gene segment behaved as functional or pseudogenic. Using immunosequencing, the study profiled T cell repertoires from about 610 subjects and related those repertoires to cytomegalovirus serostatus. The genetic ancestry cluster associated with self-reported Caucasian donors included about 81% of the roughly 400 genotyped donors. In a later analysis, previously published TCR beta repertoires from hundreds of donors were re-analyzed and high-resolution HLA genotyping was added so that TCR occurrence patterns could be studied.

Library preparation used the immunoSEQ multiplex PCR assay. A mixture of 60 forward primers for TCR Vbeta segments and 13 reverse primers for TCR Jbeta segments was used in the multiplex PCR. The CDR3 region of rearranged TCR beta genes was amplified from genomic DNA by a multiplex PCR assay. The Illumina HiSeq System was used to sequence the amplified TCR beta libraries as 87-base-pair reads. In the authors' own workflow: In a later analysis, about 80 million unique TCR beta chains were counted across the 500 to 700 repertoires, and about 10 million of these chains were shared by at least two donors. A nearest-neighbor algorithm error-corrected the raw reads and collapsed the reads into unique sequences, merging closely related sequences to remove PCR and sequencing errors. To assign V, D and J gene segments, CDR3 sequences were aligned to IMGT reference sequences. For a sequence to be retained, a match of at least six nucleotides was required to both a V gene segment and a J gene segment. A rearrangement counted as productive if the CDR3 had no stop codons and remained in frame with V and J, and every other rearrangement counted as non-productive. Following IMGT convention, CDR3 was defined as the stretch from the second conserved V-encoded cysteine to the conserved J-encoded phenylalanine. The earlier analysis of 587 of the donors excluded sequences that lacked an unambiguous match to a single V gene segment. An earlier analysis of 587 of the donors classified V segments as functional when productive rearrangements were above 56.7% and as segregating when the standard deviation between donors was above 5%. A statistical classification framework was developed to diagnose cytomegalovirus status using the catalog of TCR beta chain sequences. In a later analysis, V and J genes were assigned by comparing TCR nucleotide sequences against IMGT/GENE-DB human TR gene sequences. Using the TCRdist pipeline, a later analysis assigned CDR3 sequences along with most-parsimonious VDJ recombination scenarios. In a later analysis, every TCR beta chain was defined by the combination of its CDR3 amino acid sequence and its V-gene family, and reads without a unique V-gene family were dropped. In a later analysis, 500 to 700 highly shared, low-generation-probability nucleotide sequences were removed to address suspected cross-contamination and a sequencing artifact. In a later analysis, a clonal expansion index for each public chain was calculated from normalized within-repertoire ranks of inferred template counts. A later analysis computed generation probabilities with a VDJ recombination model fitted to out-of-frame rearrangements, and checked the results against IGoR. A later analysis scored TCR-TCR, TCR-HLA and TCR-CMV co-occurrence with hypergeometric tests, applying a repertoire-size bias correction to TCR pairs. In a later analysis, false discovery rates were estimated by permuting HLA or CMV assignments 20 times. In a later analysis, co-occurring TCRs were grouped using DBSCAN, and TCRdist sequence similarity was added for clustering within HLA-allele-positive subsets. Repertoires with fewer than 30,000 or more than 120,000 public chains were left out of co-occurrence clustering, as were about 5 repertoires with anomalous nucleotide sharing. TCRdb took this table from immuneACCESS and kept in-frame rearrangements with V and J called. Such tables lack part of the clones; where checked against another copy, unresolved V genes explain under half of the gap, and the rest is unexplained. V and J calls and clone size follow that table, whereas D and trimming were derived from the DNA. The sample's own table lists some 44,000 clones. Under 2% of the sample comes from the top ten.

Study-wide findings and limitations: In an earlier analysis of 587 of the donors, most TCR beta V segments appeared in productive rearrangements about 90% or about 30% of the time, broadly matching IMGT annotations. The cohort was sequenced for TCR beta chains only, and without alpha or paired-chain data the features that could be detected were limited. In a later analysis, over 15,000 TCR beta sequences were associated with specific HLA alleles at a false discovery rate of 0.05. Correlated functional status among segregating V segments might reflect linkage disequilibrium, but an unknown experimental factor could not be ruled out. Roughly uniform sequencing depth across donors was assumed in presence/absence analyses, although this assumption may not hold. A later analysis found that TCR association rates varied across HLA loci, with DRB1 alleles showing the most associated TCRs and HLA-C alleles the fewest. A cluster of highly shared sequence variants was judged likely to be a technical artifact of the sequencing pipeline. Seventeen rarely observed V segments, including chromosome 9 orphons, were excluded from the earlier analysis of approximately 500 of the donors because counts were too low. The study gave a list of 150 to 200 TCR beta chains associated with cytomegalovirus. For the cohort, immune exposure information was limited to CMV serostatus. Some IMGT-functional V segments, including TRBV6-2 and TRBV6-3, could not be distinguished by the 87-base-pair reads and were therefore excluded. In a later analysis, HLA-associated TCR beta chains were found to be more clonally expanded and to have lower generation probabilities than equally common non-associated chains. According to a later genetic analysis, donors in an Asian-associated ancestry cluster had fewer N-insertions in productive TCRs than the approximately 630-donor mean. In a later genetic analysis, a missense DCLRE1C variant was associated with V-gene and J-gene trimming of TCR beta chains, and the association was replicated in an independent cohort. Strong co-occurrence of HLA alleles, especially DR and DQ, made assigning TCR associations to individual alleles difficult. The classifier was reported to diagnose cytomegalovirus status with high specificity and sensitivity in both the original cohort and the validation cohort. A further reported finding was that TCR beta sequences accurately predicted the HLA-A and HLA-B alleles for most subjects in the first cohort. A few of the identified cytomegalovirus-associated TCR beta chains were confirmed in vitro to be specific for cytomegalovirus antigens. Across donors, most TCR sequences were observed very rarely, whereas some public TCRs were present in many individuals. According to a later analysis, parvovirus B19, influenza, CMV and Epstein-Barr virus appeared linked to several top co-occurrence clusters. The authors suggested that the approach could potentially be generalized to other disease states and immunological phenotypes. A later analysis found that most CMV-associated TCR beta chains appeared HLA-restricted, with HLA associations seemingly driven largely by CMV exposure. HLA typing was unavailable for some donors at each locus, so association tests used only the typed subset.

V is pruned by 4 bases and J by 5 bases, leaving 15 bases of the junction without a gene match. Based on the germline V gene, the CDR1 and CDR2 sequences are ENHRY and SYGVKD. The CDR3, from cysteine to phenylalanine, totals 17 residues. The DNA shown is the 51-base CDR3, in frame from base 1. In total, 500 to 700 healthy bone marrow donors made up the cohort. At the time of sampling, every cohort member was nominally healthy, though immune exposures that went unrecorded were likely present. The donor tested CMV seronegative, placing the donor among the roughly 400 seronegative members of the cohort. Each donor provided a peripheral blood sample, and peripheral blood mononuclear cells were used for TCR beta sequencing. The Qiagen DNeasy Blood Extraction Kit was used to extract genomic DNA from the blood cell samples. For this clone: This clone's antigen is unknown.

The sequencing input was PBMCs. The clonotype originates from a woman under 40 in good health and CMV-seronegative. The rearranged chain carries TRBV10-3 and TRBJ2-5, and 8 bases in between align with TRBD2. At the DNA level, the sequence is TGTGCCATCAGTGGACGTTCTGGACGGGAGGGCCCGGAGACCCAGTACTTC. This encodes CAISGRSGREGPETQYF.